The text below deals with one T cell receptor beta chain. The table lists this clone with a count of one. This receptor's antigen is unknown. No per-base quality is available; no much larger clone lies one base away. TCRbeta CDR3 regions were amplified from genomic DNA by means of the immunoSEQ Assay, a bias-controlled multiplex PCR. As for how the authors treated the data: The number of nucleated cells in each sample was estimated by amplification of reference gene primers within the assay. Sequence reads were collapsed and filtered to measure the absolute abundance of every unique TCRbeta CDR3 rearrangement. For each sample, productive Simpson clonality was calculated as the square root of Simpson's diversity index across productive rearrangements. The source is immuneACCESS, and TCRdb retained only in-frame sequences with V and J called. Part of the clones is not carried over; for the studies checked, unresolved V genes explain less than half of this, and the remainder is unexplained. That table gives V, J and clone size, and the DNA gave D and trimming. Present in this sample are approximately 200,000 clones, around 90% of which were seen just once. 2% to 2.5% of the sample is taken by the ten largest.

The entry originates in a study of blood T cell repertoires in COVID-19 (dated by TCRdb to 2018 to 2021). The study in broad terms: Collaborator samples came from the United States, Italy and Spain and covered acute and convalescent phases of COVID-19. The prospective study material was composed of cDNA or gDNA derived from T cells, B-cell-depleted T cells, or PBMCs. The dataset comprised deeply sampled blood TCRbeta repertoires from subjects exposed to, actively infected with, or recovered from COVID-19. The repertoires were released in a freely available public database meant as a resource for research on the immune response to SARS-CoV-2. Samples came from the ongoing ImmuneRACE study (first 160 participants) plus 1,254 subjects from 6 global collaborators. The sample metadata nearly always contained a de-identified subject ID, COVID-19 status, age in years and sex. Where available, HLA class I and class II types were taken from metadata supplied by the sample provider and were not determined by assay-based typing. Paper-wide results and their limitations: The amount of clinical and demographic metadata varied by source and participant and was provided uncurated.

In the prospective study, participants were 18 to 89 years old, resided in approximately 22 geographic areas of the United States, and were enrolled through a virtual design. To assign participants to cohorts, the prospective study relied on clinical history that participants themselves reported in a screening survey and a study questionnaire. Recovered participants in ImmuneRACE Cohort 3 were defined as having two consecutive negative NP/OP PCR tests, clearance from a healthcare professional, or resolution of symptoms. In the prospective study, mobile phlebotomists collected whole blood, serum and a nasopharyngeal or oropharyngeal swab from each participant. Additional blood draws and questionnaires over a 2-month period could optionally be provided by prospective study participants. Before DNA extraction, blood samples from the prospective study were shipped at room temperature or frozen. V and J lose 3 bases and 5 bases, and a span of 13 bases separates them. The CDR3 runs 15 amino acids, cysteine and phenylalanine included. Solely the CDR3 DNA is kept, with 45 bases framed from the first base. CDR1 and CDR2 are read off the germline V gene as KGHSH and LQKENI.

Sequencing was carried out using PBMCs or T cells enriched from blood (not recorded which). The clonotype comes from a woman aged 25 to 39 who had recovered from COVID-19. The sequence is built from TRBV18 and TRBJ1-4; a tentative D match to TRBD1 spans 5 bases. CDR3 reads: CASSPERGLNEKLFF. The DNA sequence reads TGTGCCAGCTCACCTGAGCGGGGCCTGAATGAAAAACTGTTTTTT.